Reported below is one T cell receptor (beta chain). Its antigen remains unknown. With a J-beta primer mix and a sample-barcoded 5' primer, a second PCR ran about 7 to 12 cycles. TCRdb used MiXCR to reprocess the 5' RACE reads, holding one entry per CDR3 protein. This table holds about 1 million distinct CDR3 sequences, roughly a quarter found once. The sample originates from a study of blood T cells in healthy people across ages. Study-level results: Estimated diversity across one million T cells was deemed an underestimate.

Trimming left V 3 bases short and J 7 bases short, with 7 bases between. The CDR3 spans 13 residues. Germline V lookup: CDR1 LNHNV, CDR2 YYDKDF (reference sequence). The data also belong to a second study, concerning T cells of mothers and their children. As reported in that work: Thymic selection shapes TCR recombination output in related pairs, and it does so similarly in unrelated pairs.

The specimen sequenced was blood. This TCR derives from a girl aged 2 to 9 in good health. The chain couples TRBV15 to TRBJ1-6; D not resolved. This CDR3 reads CATSRSENSPLHF. The CDR3 bases are TGTGCCACCAGCAGGTCGGAGAATTCACCCCTCCACTTT.